The subject of this entry is one T cell receptor beta chain. Individuals drawn from 20 to 25 US areas were about 18 to 89 years old. For recovered donors of Cohort 3, there were two negative PCRs, clearance, or symptom resolution. As handled by the study authors: The assay estimated nucleated cells by amplifying reference gene primers. Repertoires were generated with immunoSEQ multiplex PCR, while TCRdb's copy carries only in-frame clones and drops some. V and J calls and clone size are given by that table; D and trimming were obtained from the DNA. The sample has roughly 340,000 clones, approximately 90% seen once. The V gene end was trimmed by 7 bases and the J gene end by 3 bases; junction bases not matched to a gene: 10. The germline V gene encodes CDR1 KGHDR and CDR2 SFDVKD. There are 15 residues in the CDR3. These data come from a study of blood T cell repertoires in COVID-19. Study-wide background: From T cells, B-cell-depleted T cells, or PBMCs came the material, which was cDNA or gDNA.

The chain combines TRBV24-1 with TRBJ2-7, with 8 bases fitting TRBD2. The source material was PBMCs or T cells enriched from blood (not recorded which). This receptor was identified in a man between 18 and 35 years old who had recovered from COVID-19. CDR3 DNA sequence: TGTGCCACCAGCGAGGGAGCGGGAGAACTCTACGAGCAGTACTTC. Residues: CATSEGAGELYEQYF.